One TCR beta chain is described in this entry. Its antigen is currently unknown. This entry is derived from a study of OX40 agonist ivuxolimab in advanced cancers. For the study at large: Patients were treated with ivuxolimab, an agonistic anti-OX40 (CD134) antibody.

The method was immunoSEQ multiplex PCR; TCRdb's version includes in-frame clones alone and lacks a portion of them. The sample carries 35,000 to 55,000 clones, over 80% recorded once. The study's findings and limits: More expanded clones were found, on average, in CD8+ than in CD4+ T cells.

The sample here was CD4+ or CD8+ T cells sorted from blood, taken in a trial of the OX40 agonist ivuxolimab. This sequence was found in an adult with an advanced solid tumor such as melanoma, head and neck, liver or kidney cancer.

This CDR3 reads CASMPGSGRGYTF. CDR3 DNA sequence: TGTGCCAGCATGCCGGGGTCCGGCCGGGGCTACACCTTC. The rearrangement joins TRBV6-1 to TRBJ1-2; D is unresolved. Germline assignment: CDR1 MNHNS and CDR2 SASEGT. Trimming took off 7 bases at V and 8 bases at J, with 17 bases between the two ends. This CDR3 has 13 amino acids.